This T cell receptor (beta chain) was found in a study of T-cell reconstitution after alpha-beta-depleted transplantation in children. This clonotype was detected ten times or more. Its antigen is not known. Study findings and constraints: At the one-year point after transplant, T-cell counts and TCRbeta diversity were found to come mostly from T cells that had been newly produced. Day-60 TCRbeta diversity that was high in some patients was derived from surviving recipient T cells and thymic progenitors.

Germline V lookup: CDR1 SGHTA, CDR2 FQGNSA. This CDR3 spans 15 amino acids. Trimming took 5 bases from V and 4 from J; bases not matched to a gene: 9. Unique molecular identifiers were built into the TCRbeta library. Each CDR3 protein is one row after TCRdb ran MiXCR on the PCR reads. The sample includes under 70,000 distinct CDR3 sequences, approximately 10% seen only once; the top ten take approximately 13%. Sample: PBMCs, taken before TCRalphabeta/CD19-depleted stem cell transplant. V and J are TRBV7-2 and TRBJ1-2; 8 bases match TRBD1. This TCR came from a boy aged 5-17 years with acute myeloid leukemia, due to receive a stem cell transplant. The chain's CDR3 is CASSPGTGYSYGYTF. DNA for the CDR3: TGTGCCAGCAGCCCTGGGACAGGTTACTCCTATGGCTACACCTTC.